This T cell receptor (beta chain) was observed in a study of blood T cell repertoires in COVID-19. At the level of the study: Sources were T cells, B-cell-depleted T cells, or PBMCs; the material itself was cDNA or gDNA.

The CDR3 runs 14 residues. Germline CDR1 is SNHLY and CDR2 is FYNNEI. V shed 4 bases, J shed 6 bases, and the junction held 6 bases outside the gene matches. This clone occurred once. Per the original methods: Scientists estimated how many nucleated cells there were by amplifying reference gene primers. The protocol was immunoSEQ multiplex PCR, while the TCRdb copy is restricted to in-frame clones and leaves out a portion. V and J calls and clone size follow that table, whereas D and trimming were derived from the DNA. Among 150,000 to 200,000 clones listed, around 83% were seen once. The sample was peripheral blood. The genes are TRBV2 and TRBJ1-5; 7 bases match TRBD1. The TCR comes from a woman in her sixties with acute or convalescent COVID-19. The CDR3: CASSGDRSGQPQHF. CDR3 DNA sequence: TGTGCCAGCAGTGGGGACAGATCGGGTCAGCCCCAGCATTTT.